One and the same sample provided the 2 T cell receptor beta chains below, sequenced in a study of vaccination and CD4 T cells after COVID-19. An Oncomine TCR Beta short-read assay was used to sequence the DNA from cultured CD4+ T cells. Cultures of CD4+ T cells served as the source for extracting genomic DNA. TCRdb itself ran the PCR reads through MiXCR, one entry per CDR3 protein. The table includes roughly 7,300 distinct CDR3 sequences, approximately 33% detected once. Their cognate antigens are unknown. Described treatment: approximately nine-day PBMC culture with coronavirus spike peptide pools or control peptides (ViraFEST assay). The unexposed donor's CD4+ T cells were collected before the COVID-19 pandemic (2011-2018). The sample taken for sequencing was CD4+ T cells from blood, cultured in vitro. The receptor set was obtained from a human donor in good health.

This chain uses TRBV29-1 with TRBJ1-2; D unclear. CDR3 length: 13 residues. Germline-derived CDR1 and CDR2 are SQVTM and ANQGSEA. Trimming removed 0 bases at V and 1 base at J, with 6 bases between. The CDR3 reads CSVEEGINYGYTF. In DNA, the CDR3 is TGCAGCGTTGAAGAGGGGATTAACTATGGCTACACCTTC.

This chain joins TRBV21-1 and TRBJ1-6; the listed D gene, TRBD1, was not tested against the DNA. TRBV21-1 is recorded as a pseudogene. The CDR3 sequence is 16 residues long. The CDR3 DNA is TGTGCCAGCAGCAAAGGGGCAGGGGGCGCGGTTTCACCCCTCCACTTT. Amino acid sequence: CASSKGAGGAVSPLHF.